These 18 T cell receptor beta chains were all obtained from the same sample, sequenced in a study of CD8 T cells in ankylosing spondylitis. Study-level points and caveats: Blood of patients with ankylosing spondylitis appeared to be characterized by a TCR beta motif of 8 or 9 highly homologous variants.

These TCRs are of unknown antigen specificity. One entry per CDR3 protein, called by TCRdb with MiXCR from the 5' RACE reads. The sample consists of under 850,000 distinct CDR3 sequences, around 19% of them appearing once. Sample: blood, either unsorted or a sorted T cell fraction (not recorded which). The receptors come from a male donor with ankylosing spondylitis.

CDR3 sequence reads: CASSPSSGGTANTGELFF. DNA of the CDR3: TGTGCCAGCAGTCCATCTAGCGGGGGGACCGCTAACACCGGGGAGCTGTTTTTT. This chain uses TRBV12-3 or TRBV12-4 with TRBJ2-2, with TRBD2 identical over 11 bases. This CDR3 is 18 amino acids long. V was pared by 5 bases and J by 2 bases, with 10 bases of the junction left unmatched.

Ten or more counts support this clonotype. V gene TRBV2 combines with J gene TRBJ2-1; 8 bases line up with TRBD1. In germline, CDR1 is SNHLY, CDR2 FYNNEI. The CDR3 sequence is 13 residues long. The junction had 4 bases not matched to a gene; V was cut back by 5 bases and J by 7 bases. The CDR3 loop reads CASSSDRENEQFF. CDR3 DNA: TGTGCCAGCAGTTCGGACAGGGAAAATGAGCAGTTCTTC.

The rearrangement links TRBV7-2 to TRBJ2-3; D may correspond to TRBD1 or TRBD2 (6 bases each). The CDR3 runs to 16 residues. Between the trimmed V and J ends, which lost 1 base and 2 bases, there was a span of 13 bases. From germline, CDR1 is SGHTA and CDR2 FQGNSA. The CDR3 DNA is TGTGCCAGCAGCTTAGTGCCGGGGGCCGCCACAGATACGCAGTATTTT. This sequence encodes CASSLVPGAATDTQYF.

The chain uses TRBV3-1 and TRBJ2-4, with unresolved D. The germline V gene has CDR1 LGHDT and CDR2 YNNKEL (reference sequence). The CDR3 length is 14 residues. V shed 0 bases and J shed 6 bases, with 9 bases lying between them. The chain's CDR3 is CASSQELDGNIQYF. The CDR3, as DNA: TGTGCCAGCAGCCAAGAGCTAGACGGAAACATTCAGTACTTC.

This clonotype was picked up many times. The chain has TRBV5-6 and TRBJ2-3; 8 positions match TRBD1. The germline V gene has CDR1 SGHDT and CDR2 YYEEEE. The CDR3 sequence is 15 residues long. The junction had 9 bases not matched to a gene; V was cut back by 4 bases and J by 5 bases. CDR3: CASSPGQVRGDTQYF. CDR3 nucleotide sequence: TGTGCCAGCAGCCCGGGACAGGTCCGAGGAGATACGCAGTATTTT.

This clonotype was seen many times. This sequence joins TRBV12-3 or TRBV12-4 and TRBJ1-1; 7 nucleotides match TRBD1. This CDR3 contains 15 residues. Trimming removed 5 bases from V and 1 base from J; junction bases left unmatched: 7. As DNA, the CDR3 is TGTGCCAGCAGTCCCCTGGGACAGAGGAACACTGAAGCTTTCTTT. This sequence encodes CASSPLGQRNTEAFF.

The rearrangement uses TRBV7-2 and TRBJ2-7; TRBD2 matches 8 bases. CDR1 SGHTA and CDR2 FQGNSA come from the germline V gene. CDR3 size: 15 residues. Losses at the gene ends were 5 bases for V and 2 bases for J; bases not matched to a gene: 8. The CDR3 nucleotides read TGTGCCAGCAGCCGTCGCACTAGCGGAACCTACGAGCAGTACTTC. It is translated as CASSRRTSGTYEQYF.

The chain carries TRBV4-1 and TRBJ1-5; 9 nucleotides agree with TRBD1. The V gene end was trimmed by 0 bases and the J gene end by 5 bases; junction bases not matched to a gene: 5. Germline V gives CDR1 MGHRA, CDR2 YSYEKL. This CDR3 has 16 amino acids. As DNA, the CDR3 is TGCGCCAGCAGCCAAGATAAGGGACAGGGATATCAGCCCCAGCATTTT. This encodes CASSQDKGQGYQPQHF.

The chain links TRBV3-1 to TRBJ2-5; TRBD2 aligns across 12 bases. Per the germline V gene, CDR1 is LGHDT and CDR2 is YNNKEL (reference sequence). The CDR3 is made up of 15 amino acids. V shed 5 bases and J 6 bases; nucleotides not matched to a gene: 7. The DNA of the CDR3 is TGTGCCAGCAGCATGACTAGCGGGAGTGACAAGACCCAGTACTTC. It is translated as CASSMTSGSDKTQYF.

As DNA, the CDR3 is TGTGCCAGCAGTTTAGGTAGCGTCAGTTCGCAGTATTTT. This codes for CASSLGSVSSQYF. The chain uses TRBV12-3 or TRBV12-4 and TRBJ2-3; D is possibly TRBD2 (5 bases). There are 13 residues in the CDR3. V gave up 1 base and J gave up 10 bases, with 12 bases separating them.

The CDR3, as DNA: TGCAGTGCTAGAGACGGGACTCAGGTCAGGACGCAGTATTTT. Translating gives CSARDGTQVRTQYF. The chain has TRBV20-1 and TRBJ2-3; tentatively, D is TRBD2 (6 bases). The V end lost 0 bases, the J end lost 9 bases, and 16 bases lay between the germline ends. Germline loops: CDR1 DFQATT, CDR2 SNEGSKA (reference sequence). CDR3 length equals 14 residues.

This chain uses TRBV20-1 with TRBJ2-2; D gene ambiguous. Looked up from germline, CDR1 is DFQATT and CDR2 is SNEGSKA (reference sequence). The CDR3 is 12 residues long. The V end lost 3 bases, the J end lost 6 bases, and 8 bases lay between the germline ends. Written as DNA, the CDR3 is TGCAGTGCTAGCATGCGTCCCGGGGAGCTGTTTTTT. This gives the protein CSASMRPGELFF.

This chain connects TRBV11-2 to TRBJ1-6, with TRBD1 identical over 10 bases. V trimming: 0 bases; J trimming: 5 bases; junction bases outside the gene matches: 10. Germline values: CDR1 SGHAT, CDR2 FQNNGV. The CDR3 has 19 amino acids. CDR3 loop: CASSLDLGTGVLNNSPLHF. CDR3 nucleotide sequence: TGTGCCAGCAGCTTAGATCTGGGGACAGGGGTTTTGAATAATTCACCCCTCCACTTT.

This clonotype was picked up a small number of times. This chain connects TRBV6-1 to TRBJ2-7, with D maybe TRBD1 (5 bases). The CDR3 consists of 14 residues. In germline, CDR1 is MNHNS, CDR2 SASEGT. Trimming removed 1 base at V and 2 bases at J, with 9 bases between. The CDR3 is CASSEVRAAYEQYF. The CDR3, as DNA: TGTGCCAGCAGTGAAGTCAGGGCCGCCTACGAGCAGTACTTC.

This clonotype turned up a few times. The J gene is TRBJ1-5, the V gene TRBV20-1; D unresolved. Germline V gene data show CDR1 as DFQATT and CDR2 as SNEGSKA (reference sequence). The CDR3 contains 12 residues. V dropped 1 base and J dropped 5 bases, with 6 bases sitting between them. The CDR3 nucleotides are TGCAGTGCTAGAGTAGAAGATCAGCCCCAGCATTTT. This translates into CSARVEDQPQHF.

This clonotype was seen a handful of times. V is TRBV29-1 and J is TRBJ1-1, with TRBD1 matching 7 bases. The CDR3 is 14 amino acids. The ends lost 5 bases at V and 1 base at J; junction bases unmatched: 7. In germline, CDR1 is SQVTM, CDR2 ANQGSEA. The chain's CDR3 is CSVFRQGTNTEAFF. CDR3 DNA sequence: TGCAGCGTTTTTAGACAGGGAACGAACACTGAAGCTTTCTTT.

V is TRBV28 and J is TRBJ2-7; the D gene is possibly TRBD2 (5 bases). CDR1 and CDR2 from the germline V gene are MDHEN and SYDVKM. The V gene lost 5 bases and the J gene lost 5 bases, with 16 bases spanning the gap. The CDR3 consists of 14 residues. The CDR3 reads CASSPPFRGDEQYF. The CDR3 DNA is TGTGCCAGCAGTCCACCTTTTCGGGGAGACGAGCAGTACTTC.

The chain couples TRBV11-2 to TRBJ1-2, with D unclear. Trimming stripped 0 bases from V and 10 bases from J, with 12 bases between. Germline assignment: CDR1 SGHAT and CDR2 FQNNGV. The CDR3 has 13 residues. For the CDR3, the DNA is TGTGCCAGCAGCTTAGATCCCGGAAGCCCCTACACCTTC. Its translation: CASSLDPGSPYTF. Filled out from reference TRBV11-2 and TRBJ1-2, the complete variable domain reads EAGVAQSPRYKIIEKRQSVAFWCNPISGHATLYWYQQILGQGPKLLIQFQNNGVVDDSQLPKDRFSAERLKGVDSTLKIQPAKLEDSAVYLCASSLDPGSPYTFGSGTRLTVV.